The 14 T cell receptor beta chains below were found in one sample sequenced in a study of shared clonotypes between healthy human individuals. Clones were read by immunoSEQ multiplex PCR, and TCRdb kept only the in-frame ones, dropping some. The sample has around 600,000 clones; approximately 97% are singletons. Input material: naive CD4+ T cells sorted from blood. Specified subset: CD45RA+ positively selected. These receptors were collected from a woman in her twenties or thirties in good health.

CDR3 amino acids: CASSQEGPPQFF. For the CDR3, the DNA is TGTGCCAGCAGCCAAGAAGGACCTCCGCAGTTCTTC. V is TRBV4-2 and J is TRBJ2-1; D uncertain. This CDR3 is built from 12 residues. Germline values: CDR1 LGHNA, CDR2 YNFKEQ. Trimming shortened V by 0 bases and J by 12 bases, and 9 bases separated the two germline ends.

This chain links TRBV28 with TRBJ1-2, with D perhaps matching TRBD1 (6 bases). The germline CDR1 and CDR2 sequences are MDHEN and SYDVKM. Trimming left V 5 bases short and J 3 bases short, with 13 bases between. This CDR3 is 14 amino acids long. The DNA for the CDR3 is TGTGCCAGCAGTCCGGGGGCACATTACTATGGCTACACCTTC. It specifies CASSPGAHYYGYTF.

CDR3 amino acids: CASSLSVEAQPQHF. The CDR3 nucleotides are TGTGCCAGCAGTTTATCAGTTGAGGCTCAGCCCCAGCATTTT. The rearrangement links TRBV28 to TRBJ1-5; D not certain. From germline, CDR1 is MDHEN and CDR2 SYDVKM. This CDR3 has 14 amino acids. V lost 1 base, J lost 6 bases, and 10 bases lay in between.

This chain uses TRBV18 with TRBJ1-1, with TRBD1 matching over 8 bases. Germline V CDR1 and CDR2: KGHSH, LQKENI. The CDR3 has 13 residues. V trimming: 6 bases; J trimming: 1 base; junction bases outside the gene matches: 1. The CDR3 region is CASSDRENTEAFF. The DNA for the CDR3 is TGTGCCAGCTCGGACAGGGAGAACACTGAAGCTTTCTTT.

The chain is built from TRBV28 and TRBJ1-1, with 10 bases fitting TRBD1. The CDR3 length is 12 residues. From germline, CDR1 is MDHEN and CDR2 SYDVKM. V dropped 5 bases and J dropped 10; count of bases not matched to a gene: 4. For the CDR3, the DNA is TGTGCCAGCAGTATTGGACAGGGGGGAGCTTTCTTT. Translation gives CASSIGQGGAFF.

The V gene is TRBV18, the J gene TRBJ2-3, with D hard to call. The germline gives CDR1 KGHSH, CDR2 LQKENI. With 6 bases removed from V and 0 bases from J, the gap between germline ends came to 7 bases. This CDR3 has 13 residues. This CDR3 reads CASSPESTDTQYF. The CDR3 DNA follows: TGTGCCAGCTCGCCGGAAAGCACAGATACGCAGTATTTT.

The chain recombines TRBV5-1 with TRBJ1-4, with 7 bases identical to TRBD1. The CDR3 runs 14 residues. J lost 5 bases, V lost 7 bases, and 8 bases had no gene match. The germline V gene encodes CDR1 SGHRS and CDR2 YFSETQ. In DNA, the CDR3 is TGCGCCAGCCGCAGGGGGACACTGAATGAAAAACTGTTTTTT. It translates to CASRRGTLNEKLFF.

V usage is TRBV27 and J usage is TRBJ1-2; the D is unclear. From germline, CDR1 is MNHEY and CDR2 SMNVEV (reference sequence). Trimming took 6 bases from V and 4 from J, leaving 24 bases between them. The CDR3 sequence is 17 residues long. The CDR3 DNA reads as TGTGCCAGCAGCCTTTCCCCTCCGCCGACAACTATCTATGGCTACACCTTC. As protein: CASSLSPPPTTIYGYTF.

This chain uses TRBV5-1 with TRBJ1-1; no clear D gene. Per the germline V gene, CDR1 is SGHRS and CDR2 is YFSETQ. The CDR3 is 12 amino acids. The V end lost 2 bases, the J end lost 8 bases, and 10 bases lay between the germline ends. DNA of the CDR3: TGCGCCAGCAGCTTTATTGGAGAAGAAGCTTTCTTT. Protein product: CASSFIGEEAFF.

V and J are TRBV6-5 and TRBJ1-2, with 10 bases that match TRBD1. This CDR3 region has 14 residues. Germline trimming cut 4 bases from V and 3 bases from J; bases unmatched to any gene: 2. The germline CDR1 and CDR2 sequences are MNHEY and SVGAGI. CDR3 coding DNA: TGTGCCAGCAGTTCGGACAGGGGGGACTATGGCTACACCTTC. Protein: CASSSDRGDYGYTF.

The rearrangement joins TRBV5-5 to TRBJ1-5; TRBD1 aligns across 7 bases. The V and J ends lost 5 bases and 0 bases, in that order; junction bases with no gene match: 11. The CDR3 sequence is 17 residues long. Germline CDR1 and CDR2: SGHKS and YYEKEE (reference sequence). The DNA of the CDR3 is TGTGCCAGCAGTTGGGGGGACAGAAGTTATAGCAATCAGCCCCAGCATTTT. Its translation: CASSWGDRSYSNQPQHF.

This rearrangement joins TRBV5-1 to TRBJ2-1, with D possibly being TRBD1 (5 bases). V lost 0 bases to trimming and J lost 10 bases, with 14 bases between them. CDR3 length: 14 residues. Germline CDR1 is SGHRS and CDR2 is YFSETQ. CDR3 sequence: CASSLGGLAVEQFF. The CDR3 DNA reads TGCGCCAGCAGCTTGGGGGGCCTGGCGGTCGAGCAGTTCTTC.

This clone was seen once. The J gene is TRBJ2-5, the V gene TRBV2; the D call may be TRBD1 or TRBD2 (5 bases each). Deletions cut 7 bases from V and 1 base from J, with 10 bases between. The germline V gene encodes CDR1 SNHLY and CDR2 FYNNEI. This CDR3 comprises 13 residues. The CDR3 bases are TGTGCCAGCATTCCAGGGACCCAAGAGACCCAGTACTTC. Translating it yields CASIPGTQETQYF.

This sequence joins TRBV6-5 and TRBJ2-7; TRBD1 aligns across 10 bases. The ends lost 8 bases at V and 1 base at J; junction bases unmatched: 2. The CDR3 sequence is 13 residues long. CDR1 is MNHEY and CDR2 is SVGAGI in the germline V gene. The CDR3 reads CASAGQGSYEQYF. The CDR3 nucleotides are TGTGCCAGCGCGGGACAGGGGTCCTACGAGCAGTACTTC.